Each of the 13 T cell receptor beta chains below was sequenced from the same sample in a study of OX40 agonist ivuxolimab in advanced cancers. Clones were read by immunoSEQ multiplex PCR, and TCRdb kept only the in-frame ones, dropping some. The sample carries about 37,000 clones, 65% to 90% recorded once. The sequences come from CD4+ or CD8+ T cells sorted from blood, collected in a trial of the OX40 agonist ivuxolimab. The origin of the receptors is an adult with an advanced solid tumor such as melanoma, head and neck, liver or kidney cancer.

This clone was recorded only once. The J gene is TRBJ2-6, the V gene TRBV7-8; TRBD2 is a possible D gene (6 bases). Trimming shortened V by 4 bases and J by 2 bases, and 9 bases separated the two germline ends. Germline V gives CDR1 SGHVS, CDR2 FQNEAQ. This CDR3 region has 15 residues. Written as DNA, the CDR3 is TGTGCCAGCAGCTCCGGGAGTGCTGGGGCCAACGTCCTGACTTTC. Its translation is CASSSGSAGANVLTF.

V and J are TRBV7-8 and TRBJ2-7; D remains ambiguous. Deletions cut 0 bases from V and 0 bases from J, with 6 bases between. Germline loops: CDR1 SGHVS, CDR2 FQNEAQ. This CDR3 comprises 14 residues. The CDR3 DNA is TGTGCCAGCAGCTTAGCGGGAAGCTCCTACGAGCAGTACTTC. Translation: CASSLAGSSYEQYF.

The chain's CDR3 is CASRQGHEQYF. The CDR3 region has the DNA TGTGCCAGCAGGCAGGGCCACGAGCAGTACTTC. V usage is TRBV6-1 and J usage is TRBJ2-7; TRBD1 might be the D (5 bases). The CDR3 runs 11 residues. Germline V gene lookup returns CDR1 MNHNS and CDR2 SASEGT. V dropped 6 bases and J dropped 5 bases, with 8 bases sitting between them.

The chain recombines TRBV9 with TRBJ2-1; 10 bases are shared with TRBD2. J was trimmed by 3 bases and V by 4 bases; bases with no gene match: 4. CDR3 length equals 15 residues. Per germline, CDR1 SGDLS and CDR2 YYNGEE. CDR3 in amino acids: CASSPRTSGYNEQFF. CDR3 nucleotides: TGTGCCAGCAGCCCGCGGACTAGCGGCTACAATGAGCAGTTCTTC.

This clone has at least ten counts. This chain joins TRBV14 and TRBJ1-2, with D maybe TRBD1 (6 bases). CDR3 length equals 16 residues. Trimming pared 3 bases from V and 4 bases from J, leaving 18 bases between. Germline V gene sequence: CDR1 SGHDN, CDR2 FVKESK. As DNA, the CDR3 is TGTGCCAGCAGCCAGGGATCGACAGGTTGGCCCTATGGCTACACCTTC. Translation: CASSQGSTGWPYGYTF.

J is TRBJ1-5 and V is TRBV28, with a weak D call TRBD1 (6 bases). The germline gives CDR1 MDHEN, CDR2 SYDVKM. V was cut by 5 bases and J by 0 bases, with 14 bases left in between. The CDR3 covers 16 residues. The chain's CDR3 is CASSPSRGYSNQPQHF. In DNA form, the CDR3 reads TGTGCCAGCAGTCCCTCCAGGGGATATAGCAATCAGCCCCAGCATTTT.

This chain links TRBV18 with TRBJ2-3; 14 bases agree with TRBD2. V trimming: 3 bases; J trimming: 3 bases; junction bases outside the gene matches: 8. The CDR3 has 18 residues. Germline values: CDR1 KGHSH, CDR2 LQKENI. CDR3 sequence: CASSPQLRTSGRTDTQYF. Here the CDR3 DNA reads TGTGCCAGCTCACCTCAGCTAAGGACTAGCGGGAGGACAGATACGCAGTATTTT.

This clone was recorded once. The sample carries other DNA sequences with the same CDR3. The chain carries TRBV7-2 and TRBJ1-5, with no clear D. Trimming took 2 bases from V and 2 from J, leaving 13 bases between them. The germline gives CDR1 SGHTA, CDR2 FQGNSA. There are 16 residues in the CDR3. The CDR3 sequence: CASSLFGFGGNQPQHF. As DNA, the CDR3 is TGTGCCAGCAGCTTATTTGGGTTTGGAGGCAATCAGCCCCAGCATTTT.

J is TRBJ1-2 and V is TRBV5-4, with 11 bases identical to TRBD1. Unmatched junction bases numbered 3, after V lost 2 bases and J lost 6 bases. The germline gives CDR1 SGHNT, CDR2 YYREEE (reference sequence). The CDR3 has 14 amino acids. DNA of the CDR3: TGTGCCAGCAGCTTCGGGACAGGGGGAAATGGCTACACCTTC. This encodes CASSFGTGGNGYTF. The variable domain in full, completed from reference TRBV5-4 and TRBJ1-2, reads ETGVTQSPTHLIKTRGQQVTLRCSSQSGHNTVSWYQQALGQGPQFIFQYYREEENGRGNFPPRFSGLQFPNYSSELNVNALELDDSALYLCASSFGTGGNGYTFGSGTRLTVV.

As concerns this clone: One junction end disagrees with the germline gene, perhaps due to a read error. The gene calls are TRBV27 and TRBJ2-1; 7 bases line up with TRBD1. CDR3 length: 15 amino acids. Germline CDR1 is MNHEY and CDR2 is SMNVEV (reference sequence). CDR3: CASSLSTGDYNEQFF. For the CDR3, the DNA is TGTGCCAGCAGTCTATCCACAGGGGATTACAATGAGCAGTTCTTC.

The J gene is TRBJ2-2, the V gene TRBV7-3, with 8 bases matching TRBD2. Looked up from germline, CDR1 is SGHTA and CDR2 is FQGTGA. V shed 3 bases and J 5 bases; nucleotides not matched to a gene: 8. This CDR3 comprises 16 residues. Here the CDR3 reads CASSLGREAWTGELFF. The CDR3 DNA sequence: TGTGCCAGCAGCTTGGGGCGGGAGGCGTGGACCGGGGAGCTGTTTTTT.

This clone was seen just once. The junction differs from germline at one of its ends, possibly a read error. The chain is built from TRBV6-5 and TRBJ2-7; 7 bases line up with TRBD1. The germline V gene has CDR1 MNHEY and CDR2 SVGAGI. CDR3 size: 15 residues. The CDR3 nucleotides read TGTGCCAGCAGCTACTCGTGGACAGGAACCTACGAGCAGTACTTC. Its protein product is CASSYSWTGTYEQYF.

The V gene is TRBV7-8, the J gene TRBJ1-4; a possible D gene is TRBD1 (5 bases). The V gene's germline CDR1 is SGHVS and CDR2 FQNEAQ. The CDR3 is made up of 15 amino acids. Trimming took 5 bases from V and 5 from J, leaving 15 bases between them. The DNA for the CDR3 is TGTGCCAGCAGCAGAGACGGGACGGCAAATGAAAAACTGTTTTTT. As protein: CASSRDGTANEKLFF.